This TCR beta chain was identified in a study of regulatory T cells in long-lasting Graves disease (dated by TCRdb to the early 2020s). Regarding the complete study: Newly diagnosed Graves' disease patients had taken antithyroid drugs for less than 3 months. Peripheral blood TCR sequencing and RNA sequencing compared persistent Graves' disease patients with newly diagnosed Graves' disease patients. The study took place in China and was registered as a clinical trial. A total of about 35 samples underwent TCR sequencing, from about 13 patients with persistent Graves' disease and 20 patients with newly diagnosed Graves' disease.

According to the germline V gene (reference sequence), CDR1 reads DFQATT and CDR2 reads SNEGSKA. The CDR3 spans 11 residues, from the cysteine through the phenylalanine. Only the CDR3 part of the read is kept: 33 bases, read in frame from the first base. V and J are truncated by 4 bases and 7 bases respectively, leaving an intervening sequence of 10 bases. The sample holds many counts of this clonotype. Its target antigen remains unknown. The record has no base qualities; no much larger clone is one base away. Overall study outcomes, separate from this receptor: As a limitation, the authors acknowledged that the small sample size may reduce accuracy. Sequencing and analysis were limited to the TCR beta chain. Compared with newly diagnosed patients, persistent Graves' disease patients had lower TCR Shannon entropy and fewer highly expanded clones, which suggests clonal expansion. Preferential use of TRBV28, TRBJ1-2 and TRBJ2-5 was observed in persistent disease, whereas TRBV20-1 and TRBJ2-1 were favored in newly diagnosed disease. Patients with persistent disease shared more public clonotypes (around 3,000) than newly diagnosed patients did (966). The study examined only peripheral blood because the primary lesion, thyroid tissue, could not be accessed.

Read against the paper, the sample's time point label means: newly diagnosed GD, antithyroid drugs for less than 3 months. RNA was extracted from PBMCs in TRIzol for both TCR sequencing and RNA sequencing. Graves' disease was diagnosed according to American Thyroid Association guidelines. Patients for the study were recruited at an endocrinology department in Xi'an, China. From each patient, around 9.3 milliliters of peripheral blood was collected into an EDTA anticoagulant tube. Ficoll Paque Plus density gradient separation was used to isolate PBMCs, and no further T cell sorting was performed. An Agilent 2100 Bioanalyzer and agarose gel were used to assess RNA quality, and a NanoDrop 2000 was used to measure RNA concentration. Library preparation employed multiplex PCR. Sequenced using an Illumina HiSeq 4000. TCR beta libraries were built with iRepertoire HTBI primers and Arm-PCR amplification of CDR3 regions. Gel purification was performed on PCR products prior to sequencing. The study's own analysis went as follows. Gene usage analysis of CDR3 amino acid clonotypes relied on the approximately 60 TRBV and about 15 TRBJ segments identified across samples. Filtered high-quality paired reads were merged into contigs using COPE and FqMerger. Contigs were aligned with BLAST to IMGT TRBV, TRBD and TRBJ reference genes, and CDR3 was defined per IMGT. Highly expanded clones were defined as clonotypes with a frequency above 0.1%. Shannon entropy was used to measure repertoire diversity, and the Gini coefficient was used to measure V-J evenness. Public clonotypes were defined as clonotypes shared by more than one individual. Through fastp at Q25 and MiXCR, TCRdb rebuilt clones from the public reads, retaining in-frame beta chains. One record per CDR3 amino acid sequence lists the most common genes and DNA. TCRdb, not the authors, supplied the V and J calls. Recorded for this sample are a few hundred thousand distinct CDR3 sequences; approximately 16% of them occurred a single time. The leading ten clones occupy 23% of the sample.

These records were also assigned to another study, of T cells in Graves' hyperthyroidism and ophthalmopathy. The second study, in turn, reports: Stable Graves' hyperthyroidism was defined as no progression to ophthalmopathy during 18 months of follow-up. Hyperthyroidism patients were newly diagnosed, had a disease duration of under 2 months, and were aged 18 to 65 years. Patients with uncontrolled infections, other autoimmune diseases, pregnancy or lactation were excluded. Diagnoses were based on clinical symptoms, serum thyroxine and TRAb, thyroid ultrasound and orbital computed tomography. A first-round RT-PCR of the TCR CDR3 used the HTBI primer set with the Qiagen OneStep RT-PCR kit. Most expanded thyroid clonotypes (frequency above 0.001) were also detected in blood, a finding suggesting that blood repertoires may reflect thyroid immune responses. In cross-validation, a model built on a 13 V-J signature told ophthalmopathy apart from stable hyperthyroidism with approximately 90% sensitivity and about 81% specificity, and in testing the same model reached 80%/75%. During validation, the model predicted progression to ophthalmopathy a median of roughly 7.1 months ahead of onset, with just under 71% sensitivity and about 75% specificity. TCR V-J signatures able to tell the groups apart were searched for in a discovery cohort of 95 or so patients, of whom more than 40 had Graves' ophthalmopathy and about 60 had stable Graves' hyperthyroidism. Whether ophthalmopathy could be predicted prospectively was tested in an independent validation cohort made up of 18 to 20 hyperthyroidism patients plus 17 patients who later progressed to ophthalmopathy. The 85 to 100 discovery patients were randomly split 7:3 into training and test sets. Thyroid tissue and blood T-cell repertoires from roughly 6 Graves' hyperthyroidism patients were also compared in the study. After sampling, hyperthyroidism patients received methimazole starting at 30 mg daily, and ophthalmopathy patients received high-dose intravenous methylprednisolone. The libraries were constructed in a second round of multiplex PCR and then size-selected and purified. The libraries were sequenced on an Illumina HiSeq2000 using paired-end 100 bp reads. SOAPnuke was used to process the raw data, with reads discarded if the reads contained adapters or uncalled bases, had a mean Phred below 15, or lacked an exact constant-primer or identifier match. High-quality paired reads were merged using COPE v1.2.5, and each unique nucleotide sequence was defined as a clonotype. Clonotypes were aligned to IMGT TRBV, TRBD and TRBJ reference segments using MiTCR v1.1. The analysis included only V-J combinations with a frequency above 0.0001, which together covered 99.2% of the repertoires. A TCS score was defined as the ratio between F50 (clonal expansion) and ExV (chaos), using BLOSUM62-based TCRdist between CDR3 peptides within each V-J. Welch's t-statistics and random forest reduced around 520 V-J features to roughly 13, which were used in a naive Bayes classifier (R e1071). Sample size was not statistically predetermined, and investigators were not blinded to group allocation. The paper reports TCR Vbeta CDR3 sequencing of roughly 140 peripheral blood samples: around 41 ophthalmopathy, over 70 hyperthyroidism and some 17 progressor patients.

The starting material was peripheral blood mononuclear cells (PBMCs), obtained at new diagnosis, from a patient treated with antithyroid drugs. The sequence is built from TRBV20-1 and TRBJ1-1; no D gene can be assigned with confidence. This sequence was found in a young woman with Graves disease. Donor details come from another sample of the same person, matched by shared clones. The DNA is as follows: TGCAGTGCTATAGGACGGGTTGAAGCTTTCTTT. This encodes CSAIGRVEAFF.